The entry below gives a single T cell receptor beta chain sequence along with its context. The sample belongs to a study of cytomegalovirus exposure and HLA in healthy donors. Germline CDR1 is SGHRS and CDR2 is YFSETQ. CDR3 length: 15 residues. V was pared by 4 bases and J by 6 bases, with 20 bases between. The table came from immunoSEQ multiplex PCR; TCRdb's copy has only in-frame clones and leaves some out. The sample includes hundreds of thousands of clones, about 90% of them seen just once. V gene TRBV5-1 combines with J gene TRBJ2-7; D gene uncertain. The specimen sequenced was PBMCs. This TCR derives from a woman under 40 in good health and CMV-seropositive. The CDR3 region has the DNA TGCGCCAGCAGCCCGCCCCTTGGCAACCTCGCCGAGCAGTACTTC. Translated: CASSPPLGNLAEQYF.